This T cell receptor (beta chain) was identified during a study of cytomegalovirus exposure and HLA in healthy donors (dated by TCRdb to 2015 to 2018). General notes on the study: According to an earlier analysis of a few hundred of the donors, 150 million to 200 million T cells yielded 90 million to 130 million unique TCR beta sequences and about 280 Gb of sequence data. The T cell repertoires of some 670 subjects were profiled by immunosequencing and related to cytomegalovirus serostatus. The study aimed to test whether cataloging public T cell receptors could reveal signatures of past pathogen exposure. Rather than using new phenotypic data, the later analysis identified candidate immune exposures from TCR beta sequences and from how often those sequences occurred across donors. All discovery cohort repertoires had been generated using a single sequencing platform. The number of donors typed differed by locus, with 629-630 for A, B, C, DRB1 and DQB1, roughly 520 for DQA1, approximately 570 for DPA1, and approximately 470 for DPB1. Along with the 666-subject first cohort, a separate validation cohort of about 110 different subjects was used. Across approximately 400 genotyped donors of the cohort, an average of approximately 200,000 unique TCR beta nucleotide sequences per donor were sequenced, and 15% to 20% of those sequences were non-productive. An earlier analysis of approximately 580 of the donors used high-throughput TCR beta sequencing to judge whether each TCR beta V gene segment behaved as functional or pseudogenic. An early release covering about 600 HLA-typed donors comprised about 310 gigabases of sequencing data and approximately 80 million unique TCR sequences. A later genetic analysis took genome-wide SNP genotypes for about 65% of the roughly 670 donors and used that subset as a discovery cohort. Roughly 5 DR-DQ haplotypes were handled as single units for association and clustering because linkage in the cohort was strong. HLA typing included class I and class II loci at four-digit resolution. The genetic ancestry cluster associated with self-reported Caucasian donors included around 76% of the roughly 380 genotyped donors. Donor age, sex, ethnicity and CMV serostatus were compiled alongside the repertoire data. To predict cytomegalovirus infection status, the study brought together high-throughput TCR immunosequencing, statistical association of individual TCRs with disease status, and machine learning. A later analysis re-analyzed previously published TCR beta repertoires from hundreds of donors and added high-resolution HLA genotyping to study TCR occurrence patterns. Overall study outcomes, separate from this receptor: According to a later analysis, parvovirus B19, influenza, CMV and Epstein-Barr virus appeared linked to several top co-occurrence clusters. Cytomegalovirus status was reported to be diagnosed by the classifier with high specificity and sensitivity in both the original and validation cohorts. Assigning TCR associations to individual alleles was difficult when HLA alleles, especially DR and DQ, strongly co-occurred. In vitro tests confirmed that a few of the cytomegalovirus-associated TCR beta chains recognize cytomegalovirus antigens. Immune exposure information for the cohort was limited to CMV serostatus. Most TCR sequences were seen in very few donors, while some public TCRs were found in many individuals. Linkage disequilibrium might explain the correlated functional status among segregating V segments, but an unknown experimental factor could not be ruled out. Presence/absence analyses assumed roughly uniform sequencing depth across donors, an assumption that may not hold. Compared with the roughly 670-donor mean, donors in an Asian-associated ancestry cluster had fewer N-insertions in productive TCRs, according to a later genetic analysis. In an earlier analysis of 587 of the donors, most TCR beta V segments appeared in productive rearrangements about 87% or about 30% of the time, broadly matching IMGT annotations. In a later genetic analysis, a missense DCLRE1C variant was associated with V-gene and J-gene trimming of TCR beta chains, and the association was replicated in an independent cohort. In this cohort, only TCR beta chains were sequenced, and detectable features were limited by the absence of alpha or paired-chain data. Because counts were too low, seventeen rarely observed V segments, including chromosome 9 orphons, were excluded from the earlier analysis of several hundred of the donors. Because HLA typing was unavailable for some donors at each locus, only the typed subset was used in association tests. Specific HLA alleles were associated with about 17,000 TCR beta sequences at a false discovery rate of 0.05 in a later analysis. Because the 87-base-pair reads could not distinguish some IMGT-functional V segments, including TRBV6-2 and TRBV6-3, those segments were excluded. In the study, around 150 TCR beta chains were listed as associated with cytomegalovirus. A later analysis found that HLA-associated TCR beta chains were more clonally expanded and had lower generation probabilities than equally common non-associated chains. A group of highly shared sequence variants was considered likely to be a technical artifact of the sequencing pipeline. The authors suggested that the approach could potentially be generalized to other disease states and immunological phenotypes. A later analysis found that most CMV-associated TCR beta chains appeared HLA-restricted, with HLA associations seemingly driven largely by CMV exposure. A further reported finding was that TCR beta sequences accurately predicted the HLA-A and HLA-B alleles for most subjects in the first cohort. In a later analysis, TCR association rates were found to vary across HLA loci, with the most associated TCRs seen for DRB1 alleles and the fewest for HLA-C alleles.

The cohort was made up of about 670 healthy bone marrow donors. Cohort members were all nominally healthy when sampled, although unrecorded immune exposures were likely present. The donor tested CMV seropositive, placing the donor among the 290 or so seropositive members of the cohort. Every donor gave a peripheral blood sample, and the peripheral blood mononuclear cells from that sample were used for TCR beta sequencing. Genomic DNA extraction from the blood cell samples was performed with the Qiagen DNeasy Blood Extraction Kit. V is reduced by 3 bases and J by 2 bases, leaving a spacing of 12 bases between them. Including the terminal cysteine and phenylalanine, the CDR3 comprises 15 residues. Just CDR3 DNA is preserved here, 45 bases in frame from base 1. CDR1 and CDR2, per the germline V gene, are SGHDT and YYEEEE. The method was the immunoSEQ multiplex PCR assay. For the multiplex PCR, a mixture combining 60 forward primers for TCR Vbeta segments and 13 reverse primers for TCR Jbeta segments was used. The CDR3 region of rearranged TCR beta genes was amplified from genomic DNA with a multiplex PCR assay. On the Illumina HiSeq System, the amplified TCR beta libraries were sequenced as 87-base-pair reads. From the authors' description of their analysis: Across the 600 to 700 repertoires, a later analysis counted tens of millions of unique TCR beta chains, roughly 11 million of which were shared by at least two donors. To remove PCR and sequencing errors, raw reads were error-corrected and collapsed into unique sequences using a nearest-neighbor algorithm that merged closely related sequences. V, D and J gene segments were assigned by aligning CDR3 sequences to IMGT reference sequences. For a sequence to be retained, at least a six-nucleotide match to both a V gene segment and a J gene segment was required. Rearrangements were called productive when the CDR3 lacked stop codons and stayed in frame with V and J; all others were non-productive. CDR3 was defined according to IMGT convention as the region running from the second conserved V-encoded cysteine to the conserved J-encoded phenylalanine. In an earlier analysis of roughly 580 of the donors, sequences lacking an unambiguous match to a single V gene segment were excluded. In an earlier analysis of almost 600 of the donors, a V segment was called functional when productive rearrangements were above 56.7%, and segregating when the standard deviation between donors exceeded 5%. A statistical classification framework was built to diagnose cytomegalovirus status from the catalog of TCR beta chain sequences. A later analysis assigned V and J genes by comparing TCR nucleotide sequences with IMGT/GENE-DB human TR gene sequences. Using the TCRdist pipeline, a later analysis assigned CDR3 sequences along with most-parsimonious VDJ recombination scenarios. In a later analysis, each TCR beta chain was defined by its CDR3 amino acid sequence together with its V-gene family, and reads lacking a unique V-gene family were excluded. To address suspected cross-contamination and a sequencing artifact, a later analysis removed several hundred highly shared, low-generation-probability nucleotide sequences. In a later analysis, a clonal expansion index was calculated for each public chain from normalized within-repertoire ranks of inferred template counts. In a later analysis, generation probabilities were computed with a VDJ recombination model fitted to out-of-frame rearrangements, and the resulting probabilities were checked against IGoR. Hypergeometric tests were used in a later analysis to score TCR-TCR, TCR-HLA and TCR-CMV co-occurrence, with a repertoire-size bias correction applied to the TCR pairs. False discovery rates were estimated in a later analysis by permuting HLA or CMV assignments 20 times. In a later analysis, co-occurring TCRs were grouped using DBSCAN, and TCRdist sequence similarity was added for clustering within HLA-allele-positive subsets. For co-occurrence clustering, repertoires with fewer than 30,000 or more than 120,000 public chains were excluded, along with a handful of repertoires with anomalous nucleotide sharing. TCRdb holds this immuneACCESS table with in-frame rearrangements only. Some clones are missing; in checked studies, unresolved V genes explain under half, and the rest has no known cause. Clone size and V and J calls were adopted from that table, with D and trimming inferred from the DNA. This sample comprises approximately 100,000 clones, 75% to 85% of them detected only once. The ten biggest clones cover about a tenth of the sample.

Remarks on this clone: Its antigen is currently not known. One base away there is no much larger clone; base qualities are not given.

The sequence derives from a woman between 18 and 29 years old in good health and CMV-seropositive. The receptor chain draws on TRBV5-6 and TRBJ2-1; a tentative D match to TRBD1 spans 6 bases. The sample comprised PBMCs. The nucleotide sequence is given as TGTGCCAGCAGCTCCCCCGGGACAACCTACAATGAGCAGTTCTTC. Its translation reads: CASSSPGTTYNEQFF.